The clone carrying this T cell receptor (beta chain) was seen many times. Its antigen is as yet unknown. The data derive from a study of T-cell reconstitution after alpha-beta-depleted transplantation in children. Overall study findings and caveats: In some patients, recipient T cells and intrathymic progenitors surviving conditioning explained high day-60 diversity.

Preparing the TCRbeta library involved the use of unique molecular identifiers. MiXCR, applied by TCRdb to the PCR reads, yields one record per CDR3 protein. Here the sample spans over 150,000 distinct CDR3 sequences, approximately 10% being singletons. Germline V gene sequence: CDR1 DFQATT, CDR2 SNEGSKA (reference sequence). The CDR3 loop spans 17 amino acids. V gave up 1 base and J gave up 6 bases, with 25 bases separating them. This receptor was obtained from a boy younger than 10 with acute myeloid leukemia, due to receive a stem cell transplant. The source material was PBMCs, sampled before TCRalphabeta/CD19-depleted stem cell transplant. The chain joins TRBV20-1 to TRBJ2-7, with D perhaps TRBD1 or TRBD2 (5 bases each). This CDR3 is CSARGRRWDPQAPEQYF. Written as DNA, the CDR3 is TGCAGTGCTAGAGGCAGAAGGTGGGACCCGCAGGCACCCGAGCAGTACTTC.